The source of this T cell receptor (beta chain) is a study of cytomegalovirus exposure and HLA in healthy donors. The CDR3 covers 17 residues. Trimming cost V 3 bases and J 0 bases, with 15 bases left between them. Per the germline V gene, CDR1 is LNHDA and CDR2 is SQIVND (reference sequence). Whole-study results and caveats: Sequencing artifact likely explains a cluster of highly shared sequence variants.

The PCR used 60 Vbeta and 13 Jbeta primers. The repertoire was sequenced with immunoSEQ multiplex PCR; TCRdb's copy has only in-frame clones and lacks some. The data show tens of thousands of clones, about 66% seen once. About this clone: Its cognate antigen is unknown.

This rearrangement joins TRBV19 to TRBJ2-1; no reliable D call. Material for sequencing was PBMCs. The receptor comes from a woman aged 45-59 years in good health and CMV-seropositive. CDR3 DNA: TGTGCCAGTAGTATCCCCGGCCAGGCGATCTCCTACAATGAGCAGTTCTTC. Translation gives CASSIPGQAISYNEQFF.